The present TCR beta chain was sequenced within a study of cytomegalovirus exposure and HLA in healthy donors. This clone has only a few counts. Its target is not known. The repertoire was sequenced with immunoSEQ multiplex PCR; TCRdb's copy has only in-frame clones and lacks some. The sample lists under 250,000 clones, around 90% seen once, with 1.5% to 2% in the top ten. Regarding the study as a whole: Rarity characterized most TCR sequences, yet some public TCRs appeared in many donors. Reportedly, diagnosis of cytomegalovirus status by the classifier showed high specificity and sensitivity. In vitro testing confirmed a few CMV-associated chains as specific for CMV antigens.

Sequenced material: PBMCs. This clonotype was sampled from a woman under 30 in good health and CMV-seropositive.

This chain's CDR3 is CASRGQGAGEETQYF. The CDR3 coding sequence is TGTGCCAGTAGGGGCCAGGGAGCGGGTGAAGAGACCCAGTACTTC. The rearrangement uses TRBV19 and TRBJ2-5, with TRBD2 as a possible D gene (6 bases). V lost 6 bases to trimming and J lost 3 bases, with 17 bases between them. CDR1 and CDR2 (germline): LNHDA, SQIVND (reference sequence). There are 15 residues in the CDR3.